The next 5 T cell receptor beta chains were all read from a single sample in a study of molecular identifiers for immune sequencing clone quantification. One entry per CDR3 protein, called by TCRdb with MiXCR from the PCR reads. This sample has 600,000 to 650,000 distinct CDR3 sequences, with 15% to 20% found just once. The source material was naive CD8+ T cells from blood, with Jurkat cell RNA spiked in. Subset meaning: FACS-sorted CD8+CD4-CCR7+CD45RA+ naive T cells. These receptors originate from a human donor in good health. Some libraries in this study had Jurkat cell RNA spiked in.

This clonotype was found a few times. The gene calls are TRBV24-1 and TRBJ2-3; 8 bases map to TRBD2. Looked up from germline, CDR1 is KGHDR and CDR2 is SFDVKD. V shed 4 bases and J 2 bases; nucleotides not matched to a gene: 7. The CDR3 has 16 residues. In DNA, the CDR3 is TGTGCCACCAGTGAGGCAACTAGCGGCCTCACAGATACGCAGTATTTT. Translating gives CATSEATSGLTDTQYF.

As to this clonotype: This may come from a read error, since a much larger clone is one base off. The J gene is TRBJ1-1, the V gene TRBV2; D gene ambiguous. The germline V gene encodes CDR1 SNHLY and CDR2 FYNNEI. The V and J ends lost 8 bases and 9 bases respectively, with 22 bases between them. The length of the CDR3 is 14 residues. The CDR3 region has the DNA TGTGCCAGCTCAGAATCATGGTCTAACACGAAAGCTTTCTTT. As protein: CASSESWSNTKAFF.

Worth noting for this clonotype: A single base separates this from a much larger clone, so it may be a read error. The J gene is TRBJ2-1, the V gene TRBV7-9; TRBD2 aligns across 8 bases. Per germline, CDR1 SEHNR and CDR2 FQNEAQ (reference sequence). V lost 8 bases and J lost 4; bases outside the gene matches: 10. The CDR3 extends over 15 amino acids. The CDR3 here is CASGSLVAGYNEQFF. The CDR3 DNA follows: TGTGCCAGCGGCTCCTTGGTAGCGGGGTACAATGAGCAGTTCTTC.

The rearrangement uses TRBV19 and TRBJ1-6, with D possibly being TRBD1 (5 bases). Between the trimmed V and J ends, which lost 10 bases and 7 bases, there was a span of 14 bases. Germline loops: CDR1 LNHDA, CDR2 SQIVND (reference sequence). This CDR3 spans 13 amino acids. In DNA, the CDR3 is TGTGCCACCCAAAACCAGGGAAATTCACCCCTCCACTTT. Translating it yields CATQNQGNSPLHF.

This clonotype was found a few times. The chain couples TRBV5-6 to TRBJ1-3; D uncertain. CDR3 size: 15 residues. With 3 bases removed from V and 0 bases from J, the gap between germline ends came to 10 bases. Germline loops: CDR1 SGHDT, CDR2 YYEEEE. The CDR3 bases are TGTGCCAGCAGCTATGGGCCTAGCTCTGGAAACACCATATATTTT. As protein: CASSYGPSSGNTIYF. Variable domain in full (rest from reference TRBV5-6 and TRBJ1-3): DAGVTQSPTHLIKTRGQQVTLRCSPKSGHDTVSWYQQALGQGPQFIFQYYEEEERQRGNFPDRFSGHQFPNYSSELNVNALLLGDSALYLCASSYGPSSGNTIYFGEGSWLTVV.